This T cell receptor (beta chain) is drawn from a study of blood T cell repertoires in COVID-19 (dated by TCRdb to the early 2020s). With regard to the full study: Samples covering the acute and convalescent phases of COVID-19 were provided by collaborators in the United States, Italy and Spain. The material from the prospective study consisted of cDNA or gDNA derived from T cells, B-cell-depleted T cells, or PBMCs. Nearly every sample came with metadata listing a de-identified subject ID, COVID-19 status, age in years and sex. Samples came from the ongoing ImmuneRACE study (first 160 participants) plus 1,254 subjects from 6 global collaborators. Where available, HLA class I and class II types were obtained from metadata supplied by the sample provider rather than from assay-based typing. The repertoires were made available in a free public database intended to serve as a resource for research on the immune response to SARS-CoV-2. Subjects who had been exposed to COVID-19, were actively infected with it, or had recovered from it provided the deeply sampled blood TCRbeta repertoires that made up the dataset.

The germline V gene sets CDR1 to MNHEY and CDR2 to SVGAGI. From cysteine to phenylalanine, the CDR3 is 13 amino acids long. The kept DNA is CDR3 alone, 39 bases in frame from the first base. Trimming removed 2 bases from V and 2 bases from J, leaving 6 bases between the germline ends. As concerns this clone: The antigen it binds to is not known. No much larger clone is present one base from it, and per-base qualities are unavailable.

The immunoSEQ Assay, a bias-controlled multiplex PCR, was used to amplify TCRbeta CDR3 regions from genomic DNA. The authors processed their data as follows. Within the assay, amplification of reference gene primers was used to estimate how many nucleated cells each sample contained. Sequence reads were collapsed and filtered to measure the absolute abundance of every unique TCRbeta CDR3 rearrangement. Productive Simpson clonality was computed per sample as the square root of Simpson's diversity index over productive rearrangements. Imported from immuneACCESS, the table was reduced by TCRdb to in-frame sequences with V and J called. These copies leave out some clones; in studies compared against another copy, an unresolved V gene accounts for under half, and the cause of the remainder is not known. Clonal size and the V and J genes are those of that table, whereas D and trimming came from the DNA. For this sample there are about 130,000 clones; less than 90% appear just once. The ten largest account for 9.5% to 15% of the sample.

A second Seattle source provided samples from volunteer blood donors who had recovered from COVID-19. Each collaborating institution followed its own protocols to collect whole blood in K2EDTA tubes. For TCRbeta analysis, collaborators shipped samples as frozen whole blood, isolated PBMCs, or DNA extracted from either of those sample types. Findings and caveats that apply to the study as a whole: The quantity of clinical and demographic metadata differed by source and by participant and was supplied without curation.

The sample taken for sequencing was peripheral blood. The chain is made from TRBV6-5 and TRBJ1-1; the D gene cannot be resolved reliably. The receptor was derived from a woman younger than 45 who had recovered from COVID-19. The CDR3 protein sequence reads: CASSYQANTEAFF. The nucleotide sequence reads TGTGCCAGCAGTTACCAGGCTAACACTGAAGCTTTCTTT.